These 17 T cell receptor beta chains originate from one sample sequenced in a study of blood T cells in healthy people across ages. It was with a sample-barcoded 5' primer and a J-beta primer mix that a second PCR of roughly 7 to 12 cycles was run. TCRdb fed the 5' RACE reads into MiXCR, producing one record per CDR3 protein. Here the sample spans more than 600,000 distinct CDR3 sequences, roughly 25% being singletons. These sequences were also reported in another study, on T cells of mothers and their children.

Sequenced material: blood. These receptors were collected from a boy between 10 and 17 years old in good health.

V is TRBV12-3 or TRBV12-4 and J is TRBJ2-7, with 10 nucleotides matching TRBD1. V was clipped by 2 bases and J by 3 bases; unmatched bases: 10. The CDR3 spans 17 residues. For the CDR3, the DNA is TGTGCCAGCAGTTTATCGTTTTCGGGGACAGGGGTCTACGAGCAGTACTTC. Amino acids: CASSLSFSGTGVYEQYF.

This clonotype was counted between two and nine times. The rearrangement joins TRBV6-5 to TRBJ2-1; perhaps TRBD1 as D (5 bases). Trimming took 7 bases from V and 2 from J, leaving 9 bases between them. CDR1 is MNHEY and CDR2 is SVGAGI in the germline V gene. The CDR3 is 13 residues long. CDR3 coding DNA: TGTGCCAGCACGGCAGGGACCTACAATGAGCAGTTCTTC. As protein: CASTAGTYNEQFF.

V gene TRBV7-2 combines with J gene TRBJ2-6; unclear D gene. The CDR3 has 16 residues. Germline V CDR1 and CDR2: SGHTA, FQGNSA. Trimming took off 5 bases at V and 4 bases at J, with 15 bases between the two ends. DNA of the CDR3: TGTGCCAGCAGCCCTCAGACCGGATCAGGGGCCAACGTCCTGACTTTC. This gives the protein CASSPQTGSGANVLTF.

This clonotype has only a few counts. The rearrangement joins TRBV12-3 or TRBV12-4 to TRBJ1-2, with TRBD1 as a possible D gene (5 bases). The CDR3 contains 12 residues. Trimming stripped 8 bases from V and 3 bases from J, with 10 bases between. CDR3 region: CASSQGDYGYTF. For the CDR3, the DNA is TGTGCCAGCTCTCAGGGAGACTATGGCTACACCTTC.

This clonotype has just a few counts. V gene TRBV4-2 combines with J gene TRBJ2-7; D perhaps matches TRBD2 (5 bases). The CDR3 spans 15 residues. Trimming stripped 1 base from V and 3 bases from J, with 13 bases between. Per the germline V gene, CDR1 is LGHNA and CDR2 is YNFKEQ. The CDR3 DNA reads TGTGCCAGCAGCCAAGGGGGTGGACGGGGCTACGAGCAGTACTTC. Translation: CASSQGGGRGYEQYF.

DNA for the CDR3: TGTGCCAGCAGCGCTACAGGACAGTCCTACGAGCAGTACTTC. Translation gives CASSATGQSYEQYF. The chain uses TRBV7-9 and TRBJ2-7, with D possibly matching TRBD1 (6 bases). The germline V and J ends were trimmed by 5 bases and 1 base, with 12 bases remaining between them. CDR1 is SEHNR, CDR2 FQNEAQ, per germline (reference sequence). The CDR3 is 14 amino acids.

The gene calls are TRBV7-3 and TRBJ2-5; 9 bases map to TRBD1. The V gene's germline CDR1 is SGHTA and CDR2 FQGTGA. This CDR3 comprises 16 residues. The V and J ends lost 2 bases and 3 bases, in that order; junction bases with no gene match: 7. CDR3 in amino acids: CASSLDGGTGKETQYF. CDR3 bases: TGTGCCAGCAGCTTAGACGGGGGGACAGGGAAAGAGACCCAGTACTTC.

This chain uses TRBV14 with TRBJ2-5; D gene uncertain. The tail of the sequence fits TRBJ2-7 better, so the J call may be wrong. From germline, CDR1 is SGHDN and CDR2 FVKESK. The length of the CDR3 is 14 residues. The chain's CDR3 is CASSQEGPPYEQYF. CDR3 bases: TGTGCCAGCAGCCAAGAAGGGCCCCCCTACGAGCAGTACTTC.

This clonotype was counted only a few times. V usage is TRBV20-1 and J usage is TRBJ2-3; weak D call: TRBD2 (7 bases). Between the trimmed V and J ends, which lost 3 bases and 5 bases, there was a span of 18 bases. CDR1 is DFQATT, CDR2 SNEGSKA, per germline (reference sequence). CDR3 size: 15 residues. The DNA for the CDR3 is TGCAGTGCTAGTGGCGGGGGCGGGGGAGGAGATACGCAGTATTTT. Translated: CSASGGGGGGDTQYF.

Only one count was recorded for this clonotype. The CDR3 loop reads CASSLSGGPDTQYF. The CDR3 DNA sequence: TGTGCCAGCAGCTTAAGCGGGGGCCCGGATACGCAGTATTTT. The V and J genes are TRBV7-3 and TRBJ2-3; tentatively, D is TRBD2 (7 bases). The germline V gene has CDR1 SGHTA and CDR2 FQGTGA. The V gene lost 1 base and the J gene lost 6 bases, with 11 bases spanning the gap. This CDR3 comprises 14 residues.

This clonotype has a handful of counts. V gene TRBV7-9 combines with J gene TRBJ1-5; a weak D match, TRBD1 (6 bases). Germline CDR1 and CDR2: SEHNR and FQNEAQ (reference sequence). The CDR3 length is 15 residues. Trimming cost V 4 bases and J 3 bases, with 13 bases left between them. The CDR3, as DNA: TGTGCCAGCAGCTCGACGGGGGGCTACAATCAGCCCCAGCATTTT. Protein sequence: CASSSTGGYNQPQHF.

The V and J genes are TRBV20-1 and TRBJ2-7, with 13 positions matching TRBD2. The CDR3 spans 16 residues. J was trimmed by 1 base and V by 5 bases; bases with no gene match: 8. Germline CDR1 reads DFQATT; CDR2 reads SNEGSKA (reference sequence). The chain's CDR3 is CSAVLAGGPRSYEQYF. The CDR3 DNA reads TGCAGTGCTGTACTAGCGGGAGGGCCTCGTTCCTACGAGCAGTACTTC.

The table lists this clonotype with a few counts. This sequence joins TRBV2 and TRBJ1-6, with D perhaps matching TRBD1 (5 bases). The CDR3 spans 13 residues. Germline values: CDR1 SNHLY, CDR2 FYNNEI. Trimming removed 3 bases from V and 8 bases from J, with 8 bases in between. In DNA, the CDR3 is TGTGCCAGCAGTGACAGGGAGGATTCACCCCTCCACTTT. Translated: CASSDREDSPLHF.

The V call is TRBV14, the J call TRBJ2-5; TRBD2 might be the D (5 bases). This CDR3 contains 12 residues. Germline V gives CDR1 SGHDN, CDR2 FVKESK. V was clipped by 1 base and J by 11 bases, with 11 bases between them. The CDR3: CASSQVSGWQYF. The CDR3 DNA is TGTGCCAGCAGCCAAGTTTCGGGGTGGCAGTACTTC.

The chain carries TRBV7-2 and TRBJ2-4, with 8 bases fitting TRBD2. Germline V gene lookup returns CDR1 SGHTA and CDR2 FQGNSA. The CDR3 has 16 amino acids. V trimming: 5 bases; J trimming: 8 bases; junction bases outside the gene matches: 14. CDR3 residues: CASSGGTGGAWYIQYF. As DNA, the CDR3 is TGTGCCAGCAGCGGGGGGACCGGGGGGGCGTGGTACATTCAGTACTTC.

This clonotype was found many times. This rearrangement joins TRBV7-2 to TRBJ2-3, with D perhaps being TRBD1 or TRBD2 (5 bases each). The V and J ends lost 5 bases and 6 bases respectively, with 18 bases between them. The CDR3 has 15 amino acids. Germline V lookup: CDR1 SGHTA, CDR2 FQGNSA. The CDR3: CASSATGTSSDTQYF. The CDR3 bases are TGTGCCAGCAGCGCCACCGGGACGTCATCCGATACGCAGTATTTT.

The chain employs TRBV6-7 and TRBJ2-7; 8 bases map to TRBD1. TRBV6-7 is an open reading frame whose function is uncertain. The CDR3 is 15 residues long. The V gene end was trimmed by 4 bases and the J gene end by 7 bases; junction bases not matched to a gene: 12. The CDR3 DNA reads TGTGCCAGCAGTTCGGTCGACAGGGGAACTTATGAGCAGTACTTC. Its translation: CASSSVDRGTYEQYF.